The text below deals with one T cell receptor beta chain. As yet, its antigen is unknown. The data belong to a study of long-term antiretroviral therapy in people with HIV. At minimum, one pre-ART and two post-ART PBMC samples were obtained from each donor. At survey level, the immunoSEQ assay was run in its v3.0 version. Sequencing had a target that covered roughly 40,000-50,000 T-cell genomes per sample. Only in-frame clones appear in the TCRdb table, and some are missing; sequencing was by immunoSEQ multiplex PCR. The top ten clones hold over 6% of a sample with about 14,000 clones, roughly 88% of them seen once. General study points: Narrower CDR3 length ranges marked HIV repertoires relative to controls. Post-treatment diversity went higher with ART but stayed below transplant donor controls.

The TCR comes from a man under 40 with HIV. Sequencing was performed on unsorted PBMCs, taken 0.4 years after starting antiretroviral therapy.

This CDR3 is CASSYGQGGAYEQYF. Here the CDR3 DNA reads TGTGCCAGCAGTTACGGGCAGGGGGGGGCCTACGAGCAGTACTTC. V is TRBV6-5 and J is TRBJ2-7; D tentatively fits TRBD1 or TRBD2 (7 bases each). Trimming pared 2 bases from V and 2 bases from J, leaving 13 bases between. CDR1 MNHEY and CDR2 SVGAGI come from the germline V gene. The CDR3 extends over 15 amino acids.